Below, 29 T cell receptor beta chains from the same sample are listed, as sequenced in a study of a mutant IDH1 vaccine in newly diagnosed glioma. No cognate antigen is known for these TCRs. Sequenced by immunoSEQ multiplex PCR; TCRdb stores in-frame clones only, minus some. Here the sample spans about 94,000 clones, 89% being singletons. Regarding time point: week 47, end of study. Topical imiquimod was applied with each vaccine dose, which held 300 ug of mutant IDH1 20-mer peptide. Sequenced here: PBMCs, sampled from a glioma patient whose treatment included an IDH1 peptide vaccine. All receptors come from a woman aged 50 to 60 with glioma.

The chain has TRBV5-5 and TRBJ2-7; a possible D gene is TRBD1 (5 bases). Germline V CDR1 and CDR2: SGHKS, YYEKEE (reference sequence). The CDR3 length is 17 residues. The ends were cut back, 0 bases at V and 1 base at J, with 17 bases in the middle. The DNA of the CDR3 is TGTGCCAGCAGCTTGGTTGGTAATTGGCAGGGATCCTACGAGCAGTACTTC. Translating gives CASSLVGNWQGSYEQYF.

The gene calls are TRBV2 and TRBJ2-3; D unresolved. From germline, CDR1 is SNHLY and CDR2 FYNNEI. This CDR3 has 13 amino acids. The V end was cut by 7 bases, the J end by 2 bases, with 10 bases between. CDR3 residues: CASTMPSTDTQYF. The CDR3 bases are TGTGCCAGCACCATGCCTTCCACAGATACGCAGTATTTT.

V and J are TRBV6-1 and TRBJ2-7; 9 positions agree with TRBD1. With 6 bases clipped from V and 4 bases from J, the junction kept 7 bases outside the gene matches. This CDR3 region has 14 residues. The germline V gene encodes CDR1 MNHNS and CDR2 SASEGT. This chain's CDR3 is CASRIPGQGYEQYF. CDR3 nucleotides: TGTGCCAGCAGGATACCGGGACAGGGTTACGAGCAGTACTTC.

The gene calls are TRBV19 and TRBJ1-2; D perhaps matches TRBD1 (6 bases). The V gene's germline CDR1 is LNHDA and CDR2 SQIVND (reference sequence). This CDR3 spans 13 amino acids. V was pared by 7 bases and J by 3 bases, with 12 bases between. The CDR3 is CASIGGLDYGYTF. CDR3 sequence (DNA): TGTGCCAGTATCGGGGGCCTAGACTATGGCTACACCTTC.

CDR3 protein: CATREGGTGELFF. The CDR3, as DNA: TGTGCCACCCGGGAAGGAGGCACCGGGGAGCTGTTTTTT. The V and J genes are TRBV10-3 and TRBJ2-2; TRBD2 might be the D (5 bases). The CDR3 runs 13 residues. V lost 10 bases and J 4 bases, leaving 13 bases between the germline ends. Looked up from germline, CDR1 is ENHRY and CDR2 is SYGVKD.

With respect to this clone: Compared with germline, one end of the junction differs, possibly owing to a read error. V is TRBV7-9 and J is TRBJ2-2; D not certain. Germline V gene sequence: CDR1 SEHNR, CDR2 FQNEAQ (reference sequence). CDR3 length: 13 amino acids. The CDR3 protein is CASSPTLTGELFF. CDR3 in DNA: TGCGCCAGCAGCCCAACCCTCACCGGGGAGCTGTTTTTT.

The chain recombines TRBV18 with TRBJ2-7; 10 bases are shared with TRBD1. V was clipped by 6 bases and J by 4 bases; unmatched bases: 3. Germline V lookup: CDR1 KGHSH, CDR2 LQKENI. The length of the CDR3 is 13 residues. The CDR3 spells CASSRDRGYEQYF. The DNA for the CDR3 is TGTGCCAGCTCCCGGGACAGGGGATACGAGCAGTACTTC.

The rearrangement uses TRBV19 and TRBJ1-3; D remains ambiguous. The CDR3 covers 14 residues. V shed 3 bases and J shed 2 bases, with 8 bases lying between them. CDR1 and CDR2 from the germline V gene are LNHDA and SQIVND (reference sequence). This CDR3 is CASSMMVAGNTIYF. Written as DNA, the CDR3 is TGTGCCAGTAGTATGATGGTCGCTGGAAACACCATATATTTT.

About this clone: Other DNA sequences from this sample encode an identical CDR3 as well. This chain uses TRBV11-2 with TRBJ1-2; TRBD1 aligns across 8 bases. This CDR3 has 18 residues. Germline lookup yields CDR1 SGHAT and CDR2 FQNNGV. V was pared by 5 bases and J by 2 bases, with 16 bases of the junction left unmatched. The CDR3, as DNA: TGTGCCAGCAGCGCTCATTTATCGGACAGGGCTAAAAACTATGGCTACACCTTC. This gives the protein CASSAHLSDRAKNYGYTF.

This rearrangement joins TRBV7-6 to TRBJ2-5; the match to TRBD2 covers 7 bases. This CDR3 has 15 residues. J gave up 3 bases and V 5 bases, and 9 bases lay outside the gene matches. Germline V CDR1 and CDR2: SGHVS, FNYEAQ. The CDR3 loop is CASSTNAAGEETQYF. DNA of the CDR3: TGTGCCAGCAGCACCAACGCGGCGGGAGAAGAGACCCAGTACTTC.

V usage is TRBV28 and J usage is TRBJ1-2; TRBD1 matches 8 bases. Per germline, CDR1 MDHEN and CDR2 SYDVKM. This CDR3 has 15 amino acids. V gave up 4 bases and J gave up 1 base; unmatched junction bases: 5. In nucleotides, the CDR3 is TGTGCCAGCAGTTCCCACAGGGGGGATAACTATGGCTACACCTTC. Translation gives CASSSHRGDNYGYTF.

V gene TRBV6-1 combines with J gene TRBJ2-2; 7 bases are shared with TRBD2. The V and J ends lost 7 bases and 6 bases, in that order; junction bases with no gene match: 8. The germline CDR1 and CDR2 sequences are MNHNS and SASEGT. The CDR3 runs 14 residues. The CDR3 DNA follows: TGTGCCAGCACGGACGGGGCGGGAGCCGGGGAGCTGTTTTTT. This codes for CASTDGAGAGELFF.

V is TRBV5-1 and J is TRBJ2-7; D might be TRBD1 (5 bases). The CDR3 extends over 12 amino acids. V lost 1 base to trimming and J lost 5 bases, with 7 bases between them. Germline values: CDR1 SGHRS, CDR2 YFSETQ. Written as DNA, the CDR3 is TGCGCCAGCAGCTTGCCAGGGAACGAGCAGTACTTC. It encodes CASSLPGNEQYF. Looking up the rest from reference TRBV5-1 and TRBJ2-7 gives the full variable domain: KAGVTQTPRYLIKTRGQQVTLSCSPISGHRSVSWYQQTPGQGLQFLFEYFSETQRNKGNFPGRFSGRQFSNSRSEMNVSTLELGDSALYLCASSLPGNEQYFGPGTRLTVT.

This chain joins TRBV7-8 and TRBJ1-6; perhaps TRBD1 as D (5 bases). The germline V gene encodes CDR1 SGHVS and CDR2 FQNEAQ. V lost 1 base, J lost 6 bases, and 10 bases lay in between. The CDR3 consists of 15 residues. The CDR3 spells CASSLGGVPNSPLHF. For the CDR3, the DNA is TGTGCCAGCAGCTTAGGAGGGGTTCCTAATTCACCCCTCCACTTT.

The rearrangement joins TRBV28 to TRBJ2-3, with a weak D call TRBD2 (6 bases). The CDR3 has 13 amino acids. V gave up 7 bases and J gave up 5 bases, with 13 bases separating them. Germline V lookup: CDR1 MDHEN, CDR2 SYDVKM. The CDR3 loop is CASTGGWGDTQYF. The DNA of the CDR3 is TGTGCCAGCACCGGGGGTTGGGGAGATACGCAGTATTTT.

This clone was recorded a few times. The chain is built from TRBV5-1 and TRBJ2-3; D is perhaps TRBD1 (6 bases). The V and J ends lost 7 bases and 0 bases respectively, with 12 bases between them. The length of the CDR3 is 14 residues. Germline V gives CDR1 SGHRS, CDR2 YFSETQ. The CDR3 nucleotides are TGCGCCAGCGCAAGAGGGGGAAGCACAGATACGCAGTATTTT. Translation: CASARGGSTDTQYF.

The rearrangement uses TRBV29-1 and TRBJ2-2; possibly TRBD1 for D (6 bases). The CDR3 totals 13 residues. V lost 7 bases and J 6 bases, leaving 15 bases between the germline ends. Germline V gives CDR1 SQVTM, CDR2 ANQGSEA. The CDR3 spells CSAGTPLPGELFF. The CDR3, as DNA: TGCAGCGCCGGGACACCTTTGCCCGGGGAGCTGTTTTTT.

The J gene is TRBJ1-1, the V gene TRBV6-4, with 8 bases that match TRBD1. V trimming: 0 bases; J trimming: 5 bases; junction bases outside the gene matches: 11. CDR3 length: 17 residues. Germline CDR1 is MRHNA and CDR2 is SNTAGT. The CDR3 here is CASSDSGRGQKGTEAFF. DNA of the CDR3: TGTGCCAGCAGTGACTCGGGCAGGGGGCAAAAGGGGACTGAAGCTTTCTTT.

The chain combines TRBV4-1 with TRBJ2-7, with TRBD2 matching over 8 bases. CDR1 MGHRA and CDR2 YSYEKL come from the germline V gene. CDR3 length: 15 residues. Trimming took 6 bases from V and 5 from J; bases not matched to a gene: 12. The CDR3 here is CASSLSGSGSDEQYF. In DNA form, the CDR3 reads TGCGCCAGCAGTCTCAGCGGGAGTGGGTCGGACGAGCAGTACTTC.

The chain joins TRBV2 to TRBJ2-2, with TRBD1 matching over 7 bases. This CDR3 region has 16 residues. V was pared by 4 bases and J by 1 base, with 6 bases of the junction left unmatched. The germline V gene has CDR1 SNHLY and CDR2 FYNNEI. As DNA, the CDR3 is TGTGCCAGCAGTGGAATTAGGGGGCGGAACACCGGGGAGCTGTTTTTT. It codes for CASSGIRGRNTGELFF. Combining the CDR3 with reference TRBV2 and TRBJ2-2 gives the whole variable domain EPEVTQTPSHQVTQMGQEVILRCVPISNHLYFYWYRQILGQKVEFLVSFYNNEISEKSEIFDDQFSVERPDGSNFTLKIRSTKLEDSAMYFCASSGIRGRNTGELFFGEGSRLTVL.

The V and J genes are TRBV6-6 and TRBJ1-5; 7 nucleotides align to TRBD1. The CDR3 loop spans 15 amino acids. J gave up 7 bases and V 7 bases, and 13 bases lay outside the gene matches. The V gene's germline CDR1 is MNHNY and CDR2 SVGAGI (reference sequence). The CDR3, as DNA: TGTGCCAGCACCCAGGGAAGGGGGCGCATGCAGCCCCAGCATTTT. Translating it yields CASTQGRGRMQPQHF.

V usage is TRBV4-1 and J usage is TRBJ2-1; 10 nucleotides match TRBD2. Germline values: CDR1 MGHRA, CDR2 YSYEKL. This CDR3 comprises 16 residues. V shed 4 bases, J shed 8 bases, and the junction held 11 bases outside the gene matches. The DNA for the CDR3 is TGCGCCAGCAGCCCGGGGGGGCTAGCGGGAGAGCATGAGCAGTTCTTC. It translates to CASSPGGLAGEHEQFF.

This sequence joins TRBV7-3 and TRBJ2-2; no clear D gene. V shed 5 bases and J shed 6 bases, with 13 bases lying between them. This CDR3 spans 14 amino acids. Per the germline V gene, CDR1 is SGHTA and CDR2 is FQGTGA. The CDR3 DNA reads as TGTGCCAGCAGCCTACTCAGCTCGGCCGGGGAGCTGTTTTTT. This encodes CASSLLSSAGELFF.

The chain carries TRBV18 and TRBJ2-1, with D tentatively TRBD1 (6 bases). Germline V lookup: CDR1 KGHSH, CDR2 LQKENI. The CDR3 length is 12 residues. V was shortened by 5 bases and J by 4 bases, with 6 bases between the two germline ends. The CDR3 coding sequence is TGTGCCAGCTCAGGACAGTACAATGAGCAGTTCTTC. Translated, it gives CASSGQYNEQFF.

J is TRBJ2-1 and V is TRBV5-1; D is ambiguous. Germline CDR1 SGHRS, CDR2 YFSETQ. V was shortened by 0 bases and J by 6 bases, with 4 bases between the two germline ends. This CDR3 has 12 amino acids. The CDR3 sequence is CASSLVPNEQFF. The CDR3, as DNA: TGCGCCAGCAGCTTGGTTCCCAATGAGCAGTTCTTC. Looking up the rest from reference TRBV5-1 and TRBJ2-1 gives the full variable domain: KAGVTQTPRYLIKTRGQQVTLSCSPISGHRSVSWYQQTPGQGLQFLFEYFSETQRNKGNFPGRFSGRQFSNSRSEMNVSTLELGDSALYLCASSLVPNEQFFGPGTRLTVL.

The chain joins TRBV7-9 to TRBJ2-7, with TRBD2 identical over 8 bases. CDR1 is SEHNR and CDR2 is FQNEAQ in the germline V gene (reference sequence). This CDR3 is built from 16 residues. J was trimmed by 0 bases and V by 1 base; bases with no gene match: 5. The DNA of the CDR3 is TGTGCCAGCAGCTTAGGAGGTAGCGGGGCCTCCTACGAGCAGTACTTC. It specifies CASSLGGSGASYEQYF.

V is TRBV5-8 and J is TRBJ2-3; 8 nucleotides align to TRBD2. Per germline, CDR1 SGHTS and CDR2 YDEGEE. The V gene end was trimmed by 6 bases and the J gene end by 7 bases; junction bases not matched to a gene: 22. This CDR3 is built from 18 residues. For the CDR3, the DNA is TGTGCCAGCAACCCTCCCTTGGTGACTAGCGTATACAAAAATACGCAGTATTTT. It encodes CASNPPLVTSVYKNTQYF.

This clone is a singleton in its sample. V usage is TRBV5-1 and J usage is TRBJ1-1; no clear D. The CDR3 has 13 residues. V dropped 4 bases and J dropped 4 bases, with 11 bases sitting between them. Germline values: CDR1 SGHRS, CDR2 YFSETQ. The CDR3: CASSVLGITEAFF. The CDR3 DNA is TGCGCCAGCAGCGTACTGGGAATCACTGAAGCTTTCTTT.

The chain recombines TRBV5-6 with TRBJ2-1; D may be TRBD1 (6 bases). The V end was cut by 6 bases, the J end by 0 bases, with 16 bases between. Germline CDR1 SGHDT, CDR2 YYEEEE. CDR3 length: 16 residues. CDR3 nucleotide sequence: TGTGCCAGCAACAGACCGGGACAAAGCTCCTACAATGAGCAGTTCTTC. Its protein is CASNRPGQSSYNEQFF. The full variable domain, its missing parts supplied by reference TRBV5-6 and TRBJ2-1, is DAGVTQSPTHLIKTRGQQVTLRCSPKSGHDTVSWYQQALGQGPQFIFQYYEEEERQRGNFPDRFSGHQFPNYSSELNVNALLLGDSALYLCASNRPGQSSYNEQFFGPGTRLTVL.